The source of this T cell receptor beta chain is a study of CD8 T cells in Susac syndrome (dated by TCRdb to between 2018 and 2020). As for the study more broadly: Whether CD8+ T cell activation and differentiation in Susac syndrome was antigen driven was tested using repertoire sequencing. The study compared CD8+ T cell repertoire clonality among eleven to twelve healthy donors, 14 Susac syndrome patients and around 16 multiple sclerosis patients.

On the study overall, not on this receptor specifically: The study acknowledged that relatively few individuals were included in the TCR sequencing and HLA analysis.

Notes on this clonotype: The specificity of this receptor is unknown. The record has no base qualities; no much larger clone is one base away.

The germline V gene provides CDR1 SGDLS and CDR2 YYNGEE. Taken from cysteine to phenylalanine, the CDR3 has 12 residues. The only DNA kept is the CDR3, 36 bases in frame from the first base. V and J lose 0 bases and 10 bases, and a span of 10 bases separates them. High-throughput TCR beta sequencing profiled peripheral blood CD8+ and CD4+ T cells from healthy donors, Susac syndrome patients and multiple sclerosis patients. The multiple sclerosis controls were treatment-naive patients who had stable or active relapsing-remitting disease and met the revised McDonald criteria. CD8+ TEMRA cells were enriched by FACS, while bulk CD8+ and CD4+ T cells were purified by magnetic negative isolation. Blood was collected in EDTA tubes and processed within 24 hours, with PBMCs isolated through density gradient centrifugation. PBMCs destined for TCR sequencing were cryopreserved in liquid nitrogen and later thawed in a 37 °C water bath. Purity of sorted or isolated CD4+, CD8+ and CD8+ TEMRA cells was at least 90%.

RNA was extracted using the RNeasy kit, and roughly 0.45 to 1 microgram was reverse transcribed with random hexamers. TCR beta CDR3 regions were amplified with the immunoSEQ multiplex PCR assay covering 54 Vbeta and 13 Jbeta segments. PCR amplification bias was corrected by using a synthetic template baseline for primer optimization and computational correction. The authors processed their data as follows. Reads were assigned to V, D and J genes according to IMGT and analyzed in immunoSEQ Analyzer, with only productive sequences retained. To calculate clonality, Shannon entropy was normalized by log2 of the number of productive unique sequences and then subtracted from one. Public and private clones were assessed among the 100 most prevalent clones of each patient and control. Clones were defined as Susac-specific when absent from the healthy and MS cohorts, from about a thousand published viral clones and from other ImmuneACCESS disease sequences. TCRdb trimmed the raw reads at Q25, called clones with MiXCR and kept productive beta chains. Every entry covers one CDR3 protein and lists the most common genes and DNA from its rows. None of the V and J calls come from the authors' own analysis; TCRdb made them. For this sample there are about 290,000 distinct CDR3 sequences; around 91% appear just once. The ten largest clones capture around 0.18% of the sample.

Sequencing was performed on CD8+ T cells from PBMCs. Rearrangement joined TRBV9 to TRBJ1-1; the D gene cannot be named for sure. This TCR derives from a human donor with multiple sclerosis. The nucleotide sequence reads as follows: TGTGCCAGCAGCGTAGATGGGGAGGGAGCTTTCTTT. This yields the protein CASSVDGEGAFF. With the portions outside the CDR3 filled from the reference TRBV9 and TRBJ1-1 genes, the complete variable region becomes DSGVTQTPKHLITATGQRVTLRCSPRSGDLSVYWYQQSLDQGLQFLIQYYNGEERAKGNILERFSAQQFPDLHSELNLSSLELGDSALYFCASSVDGEGAFFGQGTRLTVV.